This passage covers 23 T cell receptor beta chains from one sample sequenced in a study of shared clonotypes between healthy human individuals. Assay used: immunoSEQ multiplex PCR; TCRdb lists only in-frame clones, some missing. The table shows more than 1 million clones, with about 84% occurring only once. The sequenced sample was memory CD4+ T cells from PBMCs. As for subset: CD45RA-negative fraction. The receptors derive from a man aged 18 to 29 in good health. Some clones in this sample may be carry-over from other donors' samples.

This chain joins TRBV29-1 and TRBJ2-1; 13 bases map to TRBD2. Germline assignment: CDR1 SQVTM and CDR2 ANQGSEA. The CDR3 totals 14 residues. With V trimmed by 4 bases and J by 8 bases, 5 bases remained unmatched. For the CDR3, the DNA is TGCAGCGTTGCACTAGCGGGAGGGCCAGATGAGCAGTTCTTC. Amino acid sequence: CSVALAGGPDEQFF.

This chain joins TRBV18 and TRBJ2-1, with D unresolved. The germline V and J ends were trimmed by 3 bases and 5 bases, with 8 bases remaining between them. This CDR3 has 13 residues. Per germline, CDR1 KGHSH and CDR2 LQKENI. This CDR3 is CASSPDVHNEQFF. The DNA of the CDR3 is TGTGCCAGCTCACCGGACGTACACAATGAGCAGTTCTTC. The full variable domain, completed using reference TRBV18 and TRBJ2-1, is NAGVMQNPRHLVRRRGQEARLRCSPMKGHSHVYWYRQLPEEGLKFMVYLQKENIIDESGMPKERFSAEFPKEGPSILRIQQVVRGDSAAYFCASSPDVHNEQFFGPGTRLTVL.

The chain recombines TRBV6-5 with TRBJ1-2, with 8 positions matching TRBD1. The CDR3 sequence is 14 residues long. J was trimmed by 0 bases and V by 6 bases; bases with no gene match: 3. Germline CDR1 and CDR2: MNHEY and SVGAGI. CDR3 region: CASSPDRANYGYTF. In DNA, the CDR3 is TGTGCCAGCAGCCCGGACAGGGCTAACTATGGCTACACCTTC.

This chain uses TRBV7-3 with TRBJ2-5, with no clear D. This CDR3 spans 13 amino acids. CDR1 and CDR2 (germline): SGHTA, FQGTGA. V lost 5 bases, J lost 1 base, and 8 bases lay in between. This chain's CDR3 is CASSPGPQETQYF. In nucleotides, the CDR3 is TGTGCCAGCAGCCCAGGACCCCAAGAGACCCAGTACTTC.

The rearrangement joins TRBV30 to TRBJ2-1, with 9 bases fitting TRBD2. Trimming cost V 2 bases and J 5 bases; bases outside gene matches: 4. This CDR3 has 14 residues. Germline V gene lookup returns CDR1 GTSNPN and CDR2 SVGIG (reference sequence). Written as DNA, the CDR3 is TGTGCCTGGAGTTCTAGCGGGGCTAACAATGAGCAGTTCTTC. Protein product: CAWSSSGANNEQFF.

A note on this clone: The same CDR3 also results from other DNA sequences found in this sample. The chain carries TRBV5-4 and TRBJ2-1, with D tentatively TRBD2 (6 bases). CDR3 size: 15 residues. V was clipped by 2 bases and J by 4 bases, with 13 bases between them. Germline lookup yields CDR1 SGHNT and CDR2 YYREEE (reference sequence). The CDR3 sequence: CASSLSGTEYNEQFF. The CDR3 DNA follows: TGTGCCAGCAGCTTATCGGGGACTGAATACAATGAGCAGTTCTTC. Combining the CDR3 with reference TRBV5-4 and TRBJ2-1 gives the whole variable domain ETGVTQSPTHLIKTRGQQVTLRCSSQSGHNTVSWYQQALGQGPQFIFQYYREEENGRGNFPPRFSGLQFPNYSSELNVNALELDDSALYLCASSLSGTEYNEQFFGPGTRLTVL.

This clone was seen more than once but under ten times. The CDR3 DNA reads TGTGCCAGCAGCTCGACTCAAGCGGGAGGTTTGGGAGAGCAGTTCTTC. This codes for CASSSTQAGGLGEQFF. The V call is TRBV11-2, the J call TRBJ2-1; 9 bases are a match to TRBD2. This CDR3 contains 16 residues. The germline CDR1 and CDR2 sequences are SGHAT and FQNNGV. V lost 4 bases, J lost 10 bases, and 14 bases stayed unmatched.

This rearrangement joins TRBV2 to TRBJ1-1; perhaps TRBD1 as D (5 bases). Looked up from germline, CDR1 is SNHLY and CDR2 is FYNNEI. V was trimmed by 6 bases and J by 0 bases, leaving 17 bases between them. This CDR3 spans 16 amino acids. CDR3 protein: CASRSQPGPMNTEAFF. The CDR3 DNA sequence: TGTGCCAGCAGATCACAACCGGGGCCCATGAACACTGAAGCTTTCTTT.

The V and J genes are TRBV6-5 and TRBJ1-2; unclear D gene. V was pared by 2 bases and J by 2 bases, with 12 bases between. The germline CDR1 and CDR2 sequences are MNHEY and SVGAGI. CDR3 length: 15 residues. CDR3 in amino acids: CASSYGTARNYGYTF. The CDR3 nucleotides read TGTGCCAGCAGTTACGGTACCGCCCGGAACTATGGCTACACCTTC.

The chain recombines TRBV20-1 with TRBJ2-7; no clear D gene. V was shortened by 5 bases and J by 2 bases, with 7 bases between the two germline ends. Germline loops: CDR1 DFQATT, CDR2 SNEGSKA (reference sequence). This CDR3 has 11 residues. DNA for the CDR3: TGCAGTGCTGGAACAGCCTACGAGCAGTACTTC. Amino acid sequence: CSAGTAYEQYF.

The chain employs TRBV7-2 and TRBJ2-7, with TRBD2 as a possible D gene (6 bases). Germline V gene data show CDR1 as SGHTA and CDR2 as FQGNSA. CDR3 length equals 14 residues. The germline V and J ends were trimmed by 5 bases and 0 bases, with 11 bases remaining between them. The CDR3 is CASSPAGNSYEQYF. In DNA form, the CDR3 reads TGTGCCAGCAGCCCGGCGGGAAACTCCTACGAGCAGTACTTC.

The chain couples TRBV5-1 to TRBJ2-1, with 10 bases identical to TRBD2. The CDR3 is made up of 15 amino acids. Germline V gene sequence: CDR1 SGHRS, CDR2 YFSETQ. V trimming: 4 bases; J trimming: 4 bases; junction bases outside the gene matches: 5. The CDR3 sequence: CASSAQTSGYNEQFF. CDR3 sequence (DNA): TGCGCCAGCAGCGCCCAGACTAGCGGGTACAATGAGCAGTTCTTC.

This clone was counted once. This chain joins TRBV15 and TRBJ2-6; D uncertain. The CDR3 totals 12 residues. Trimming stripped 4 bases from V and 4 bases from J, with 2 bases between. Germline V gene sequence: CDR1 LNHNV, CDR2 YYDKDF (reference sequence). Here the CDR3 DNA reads TGTGCCACCAGCAAGGGGGCCAACGTCCTGACTTTC. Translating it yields CATSKGANVLTF.

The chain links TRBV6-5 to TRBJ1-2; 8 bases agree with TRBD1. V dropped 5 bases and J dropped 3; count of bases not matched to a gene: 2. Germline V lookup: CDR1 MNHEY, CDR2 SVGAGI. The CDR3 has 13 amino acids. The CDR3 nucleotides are TGTGCCAGCAGTAAGACAGGGGACTATGGCTACACCTTC. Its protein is CASSKTGDYGYTF.

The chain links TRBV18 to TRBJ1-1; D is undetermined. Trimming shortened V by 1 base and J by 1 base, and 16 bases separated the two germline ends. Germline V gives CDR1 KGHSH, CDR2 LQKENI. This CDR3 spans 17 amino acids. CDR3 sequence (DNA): TGTGCCAGCTCACCACTTAACATGGCAGCGGGGAACACTGAAGCTTTCTTT. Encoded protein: CASSPLNMAAGNTEAFF.

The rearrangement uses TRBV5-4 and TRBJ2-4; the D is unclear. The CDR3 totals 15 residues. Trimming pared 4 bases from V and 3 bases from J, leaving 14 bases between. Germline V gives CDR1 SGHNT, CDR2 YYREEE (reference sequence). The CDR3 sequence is CASSAPTESKNIQYF. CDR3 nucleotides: TGTGCCAGCAGCGCCCCAACAGAAAGCAAAAACATTCAGTACTTC.

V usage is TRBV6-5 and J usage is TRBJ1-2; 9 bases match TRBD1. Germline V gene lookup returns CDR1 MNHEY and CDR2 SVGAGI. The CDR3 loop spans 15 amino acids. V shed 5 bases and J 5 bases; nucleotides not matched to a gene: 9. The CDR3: CASSPGTGSWYGYTF. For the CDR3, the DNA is TGTGCCAGCAGTCCCGGGACAGGGTCTTGGTATGGCTACACCTTC.

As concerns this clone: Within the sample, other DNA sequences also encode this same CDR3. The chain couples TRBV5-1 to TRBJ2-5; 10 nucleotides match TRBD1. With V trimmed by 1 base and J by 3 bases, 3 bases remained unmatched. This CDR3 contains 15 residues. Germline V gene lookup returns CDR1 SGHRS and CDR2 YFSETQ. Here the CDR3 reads CASSLSGTGEETQYF. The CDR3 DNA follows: TGCGCCAGCAGCTTGTCAGGGACAGGGGAAGAGACCCAGTACTTC.

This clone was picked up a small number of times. The CDR3 DNA sequence: TGCGCCAGCAGCTTGTTCGGCAGGTTGGAGGAAAAACTGTTTTTT. Protein product: CASSLFGRLEEKLFF. V and J are TRBV5-1 and TRBJ1-4; D gene uncertain. The CDR3 has 15 residues. Germline V gives CDR1 SGHRS, CDR2 YFSETQ. V was cut by 1 base and J by 8 bases, with 15 bases left in between.

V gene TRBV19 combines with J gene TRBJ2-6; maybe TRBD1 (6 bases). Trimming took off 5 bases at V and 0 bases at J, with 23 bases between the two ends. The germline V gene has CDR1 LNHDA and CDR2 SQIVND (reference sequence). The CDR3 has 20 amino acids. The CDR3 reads CASSVSPRGSAHSGANVLTF. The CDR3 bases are TGTGCCAGTAGTGTCTCGCCCAGGGGCTCAGCCCACTCTGGGGCCAACGTCCTGACTTTC.

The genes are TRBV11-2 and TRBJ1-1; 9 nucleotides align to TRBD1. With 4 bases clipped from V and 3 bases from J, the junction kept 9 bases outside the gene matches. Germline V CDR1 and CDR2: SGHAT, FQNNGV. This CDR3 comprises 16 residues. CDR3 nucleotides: TGTGCCAGCAGCTCAGACGACAGGGGGGGGGACACTGAAGCTTTCTTT. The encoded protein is CASSSDDRGGDTEAFF.

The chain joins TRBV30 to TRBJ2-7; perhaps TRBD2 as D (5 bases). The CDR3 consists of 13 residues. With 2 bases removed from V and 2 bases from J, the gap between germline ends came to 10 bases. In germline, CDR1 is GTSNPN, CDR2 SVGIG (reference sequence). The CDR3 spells CAWSIGEAYEQYF. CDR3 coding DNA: TGTGCCTGGAGTATCGGGGAAGCCTACGAGCAGTACTTC.

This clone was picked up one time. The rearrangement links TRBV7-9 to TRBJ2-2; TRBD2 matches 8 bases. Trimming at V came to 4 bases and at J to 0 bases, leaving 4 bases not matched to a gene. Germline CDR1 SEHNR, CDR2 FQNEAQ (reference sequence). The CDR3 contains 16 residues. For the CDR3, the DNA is TGTGCCAGCAGCTCACCACTAGCGGCGAACACCGGGGAGCTGTTTTTT. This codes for CASSSPLAANTGELFF.